This TCR beta chain was observed in a study of a mutant IDH1 vaccine in newly diagnosed glioma. About the study: Vaccinations were initiated 4-6 weeks following radiotherapy alone, or were given together with temozolomide cycles.

The time point denotes: week 5, during vaccination. With topical imiquimod, each dose of the vaccine consisted of 300 ug of mutant IDH1 20-mer peptide. Turning to this clone: Its specificity is unknown.

Germline assignment: CDR1 PRHDT and CDR2 FYEKMQ (reference sequence). Trimming cost V 5 bases and J 2 bases; bases outside gene matches: 5. This CDR3 is 14 amino acids long. The protocol was immunoSEQ multiplex PCR, while the TCRdb copy is restricted to in-frame clones and leaves out a portion. In the table there are tens of thousands of clones, 84% of which are singletons. Study conclusions and caveats: Whatever changes occurred in top peripheral T cell clonotypes seemed unrelated to pseudoprogression. Altogether, 93.3% of patients exhibited vaccine-induced immune responses.

The specimen comprised PBMCs, sampled from a glioma patient whose treatment included an IDH1 peptide vaccine. The chain carries TRBV13 and TRBJ2-5, with 7 bases fitting TRBD1. The receptor was derived from a woman between 45 and 60 years old with glioma. The CDR3: CASSPWDRQETQYF. CDR3 DNA sequence: TGTGCCAGCAGCCCTTGGGACAGACAAGAGACCCAGTACTTC.